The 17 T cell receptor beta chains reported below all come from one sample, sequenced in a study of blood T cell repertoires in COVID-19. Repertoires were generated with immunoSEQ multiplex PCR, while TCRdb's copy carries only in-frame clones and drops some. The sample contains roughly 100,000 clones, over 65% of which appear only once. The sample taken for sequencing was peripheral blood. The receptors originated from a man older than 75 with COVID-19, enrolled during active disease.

CDR3 sequence: CASSGRLADSTDTQYF. The CDR3 DNA is TGTGCCAGCAGCGGGCGGCTAGCGGACAGCACAGATACGCAGTATTTT. V is TRBV9 and J is TRBJ2-3; 7 nucleotides agree with TRBD2. J gave up 0 bases and V 3 bases, and 7 bases lay outside the gene matches. This CDR3 has 16 amino acids. Germline V CDR1 and CDR2: SGDLS, YYNGEE.

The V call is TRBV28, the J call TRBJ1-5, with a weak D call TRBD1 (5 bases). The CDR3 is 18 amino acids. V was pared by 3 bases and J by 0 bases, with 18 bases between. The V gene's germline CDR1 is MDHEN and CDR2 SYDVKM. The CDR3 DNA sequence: TGTGCCAGCAGTTTTGGGGCCTCTAGGGCTTATAGCAATCAGCCCCAGCATTTT. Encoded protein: CASSFGASRAYSNQPQHF.

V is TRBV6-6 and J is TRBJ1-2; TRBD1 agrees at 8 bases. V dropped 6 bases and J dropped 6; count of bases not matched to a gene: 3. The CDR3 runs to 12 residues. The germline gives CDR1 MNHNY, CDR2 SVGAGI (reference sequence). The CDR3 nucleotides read TGTGCCAGCAGCCCGACAGGGGATGGCTACACCTTC. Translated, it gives CASSPTGDGYTF.

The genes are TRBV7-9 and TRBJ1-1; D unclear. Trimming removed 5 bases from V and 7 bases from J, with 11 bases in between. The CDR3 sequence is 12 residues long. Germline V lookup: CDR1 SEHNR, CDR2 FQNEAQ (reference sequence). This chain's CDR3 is CASSHGEGEAFF. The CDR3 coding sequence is TGTGCCAGCAGCCACGGTGAGGGTGAAGCTTTCTTT.

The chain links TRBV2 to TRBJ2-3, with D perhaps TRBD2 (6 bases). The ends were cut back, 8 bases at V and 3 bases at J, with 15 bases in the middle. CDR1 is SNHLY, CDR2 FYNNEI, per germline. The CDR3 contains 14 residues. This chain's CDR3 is CASSGLARTDTQYF. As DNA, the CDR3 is TGTGCCAGCTCCGGCCTAGCGAGGACAGATACGCAGTATTTT.

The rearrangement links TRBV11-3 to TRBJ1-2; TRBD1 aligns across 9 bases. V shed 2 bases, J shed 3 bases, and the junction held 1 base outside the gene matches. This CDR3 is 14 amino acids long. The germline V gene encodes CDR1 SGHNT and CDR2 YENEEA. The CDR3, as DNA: TGTGCCAGCAGCTTAAGACAGGGGGACTATGGCTACACCTTC. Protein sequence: CASSLRQGDYGYTF.

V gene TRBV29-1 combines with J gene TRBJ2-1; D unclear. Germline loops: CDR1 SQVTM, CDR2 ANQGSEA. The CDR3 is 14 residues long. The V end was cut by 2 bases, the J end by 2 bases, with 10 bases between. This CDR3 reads CSVENAVAYNEQFF. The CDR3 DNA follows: TGCAGCGTTGAAAATGCGGTGGCCTACAATGAGCAGTTCTTC.

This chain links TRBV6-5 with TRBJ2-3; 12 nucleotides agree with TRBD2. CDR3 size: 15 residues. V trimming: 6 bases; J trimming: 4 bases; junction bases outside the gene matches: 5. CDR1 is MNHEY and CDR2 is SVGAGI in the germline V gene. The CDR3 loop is CASRLTSGRPDTQYF. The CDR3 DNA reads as TGTGCCAGCAGATTGACTAGCGGGAGACCAGATACGCAGTATTTT.

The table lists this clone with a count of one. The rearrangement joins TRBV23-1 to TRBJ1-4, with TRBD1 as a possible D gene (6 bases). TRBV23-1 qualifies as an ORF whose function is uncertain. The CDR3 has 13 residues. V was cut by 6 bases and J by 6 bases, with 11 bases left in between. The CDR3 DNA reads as TGCGCCAGCAGACGCAGGGGTTATGAAAAACTGTTTTTT. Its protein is CASRRRGYEKLFF.

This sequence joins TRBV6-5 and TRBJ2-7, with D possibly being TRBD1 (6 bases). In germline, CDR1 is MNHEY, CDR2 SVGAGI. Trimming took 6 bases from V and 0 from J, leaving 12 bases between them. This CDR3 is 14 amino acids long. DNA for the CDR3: TGTGCCAGCAGCCCGTTGGGGGCCTCCTACGAGCAGTACTTC. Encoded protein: CASSPLGASYEQYF.

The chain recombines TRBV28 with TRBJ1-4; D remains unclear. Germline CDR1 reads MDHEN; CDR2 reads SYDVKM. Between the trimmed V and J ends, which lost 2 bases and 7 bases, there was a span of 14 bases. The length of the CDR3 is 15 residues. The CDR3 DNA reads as TGTGCCAGCAGTTTAAAGGAGGGAGACGGTGAAAAACTGTTTTTT. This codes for CASSLKEGDGEKLFF.

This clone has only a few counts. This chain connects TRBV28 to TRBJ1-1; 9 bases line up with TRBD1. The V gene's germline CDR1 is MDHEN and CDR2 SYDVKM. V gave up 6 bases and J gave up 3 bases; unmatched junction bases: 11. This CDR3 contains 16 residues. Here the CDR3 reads CASSPGTGKVYTEAFF. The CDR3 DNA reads TGTGCCAGCAGCCCCGGGACAGGGAAGGTGTACACTGAAGCTTTCTTT.

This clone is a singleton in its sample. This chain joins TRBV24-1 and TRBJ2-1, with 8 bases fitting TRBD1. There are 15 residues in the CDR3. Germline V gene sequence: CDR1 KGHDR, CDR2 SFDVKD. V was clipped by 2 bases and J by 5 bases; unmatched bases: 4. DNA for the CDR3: TGTGCCACCAGTGATTCGGGGACAGGCGACAATGAGCAGTTCTTC. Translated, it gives CATSDSGTGDNEQFF.

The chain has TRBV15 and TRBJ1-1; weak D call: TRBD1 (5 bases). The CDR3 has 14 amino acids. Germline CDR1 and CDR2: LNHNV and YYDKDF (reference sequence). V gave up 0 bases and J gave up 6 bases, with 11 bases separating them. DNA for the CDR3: TGTGCCACCAGCAGAGATCAGGGATTCCCTGAAGCTTTCTTT. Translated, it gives CATSRDQGFPEAFF.

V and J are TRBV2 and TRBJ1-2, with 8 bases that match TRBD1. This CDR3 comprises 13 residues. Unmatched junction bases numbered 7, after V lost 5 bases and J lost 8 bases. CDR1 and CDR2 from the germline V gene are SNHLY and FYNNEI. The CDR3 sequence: CASSYQGAGGYTF. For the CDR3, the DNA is TGTGCCAGCAGTTATCAGGGGGCAGGGGGCTACACCTTC. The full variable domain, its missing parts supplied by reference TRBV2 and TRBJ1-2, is EPEVTQTPSHQVTQMGQEVILRCVPISNHLYFYWYRQILGQKVEFLVSFYNNEISEKSEIFDDQFSVERPDGSNFTLKIRSTKLEDSAMYFCASSYQGAGGYTFGSGTRLTVV.

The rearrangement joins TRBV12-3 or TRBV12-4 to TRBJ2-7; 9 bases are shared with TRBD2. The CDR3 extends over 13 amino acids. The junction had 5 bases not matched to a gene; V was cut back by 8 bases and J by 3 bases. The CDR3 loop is CASGLAGVYEQYF. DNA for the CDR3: TGTGCCAGCGGGTTAGCGGGAGTCTACGAGCAGTACTTC.

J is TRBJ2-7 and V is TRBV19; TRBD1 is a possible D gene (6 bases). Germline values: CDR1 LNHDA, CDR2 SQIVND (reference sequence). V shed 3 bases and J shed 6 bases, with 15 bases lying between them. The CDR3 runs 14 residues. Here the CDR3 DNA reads TGTGCCAGTAGTATGGGCAGGGGATTGGGCGAGCAGTACTTC. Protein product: CASSMGRGLGEQYF.